One sample yielded the 20 T cell receptor beta chains listed below, sequenced in a study of cytomegalovirus exposure and HLA in healthy donors. Method: immunoSEQ multiplex PCR; TCRdb's copy keeps in-frame clones and lacks some. This table holds 90,000 to 150,000 clones, 88% found once. Sequenced input: PBMCs. These receptors all come from a woman younger than 30 in good health and CMV-seropositive.

The chain uses TRBV7-2 and TRBJ1-5; D call uncertain. V was cut by 4 bases and J by 5 bases, with 12 bases left in between. The CDR3 is 14 residues long. Germline V gives CDR1 SGHTA, CDR2 FQGNSA. The CDR3 here is CASSSRTDYQPQHF. Written as DNA, the CDR3 is TGTGCCAGCAGCTCAAGGACGGACTATCAGCCCCAGCATTTT. The full variable domain, its missing parts supplied by reference TRBV7-2 and TRBJ1-5, is GAGVSQSPSNKVTEKGKDVELRCDPISGHTALYWYRQSLGQGLEFLIYFQGNSAPDKSGLPSDRFSAERTGGSVSTLTIQRTQQEDSAVYLCASSSRTDYQPQHFGDGTRLSIL.

The chain employs TRBV18 and TRBJ2-5, with 8 bases that match TRBD2. V trimming: 0 bases; J trimming: 4 bases; junction bases outside the gene matches: 4. The CDR3 has 15 residues. CDR1 and CDR2 from the germline V gene are KGHSH and LQKENI. The CDR3 here is CASSPPQRGIETQYF. The CDR3 DNA is TGTGCCAGCTCACCACCGCAGCGGGGGATAGAGACCCAGTACTTC.

The rearrangement joins TRBV7-9 to TRBJ1-2; D might be TRBD1 (5 bases). CDR3 length: 14 residues. Germline CDR1 is SEHNR and CDR2 is FQNEAQ (reference sequence). With 3 bases removed from V and 6 bases from J, the gap between germline ends came to 14 bases. CDR3 bases: TGTGCCAGCAGCTTTTTGGCACAGGCCGATGGCTACACCTTC. Translating gives CASSFLAQADGYTF.

The V gene is TRBV11-2, the J gene TRBJ1-4; 7 positions agree with TRBD1. The CDR3 sequence is 14 residues long. Germline trimming cut 4 bases from V and 8 bases from J; bases unmatched to any gene: 7. CDR1 is SGHAT and CDR2 is FQNNGV in the germline V gene. CDR3 bases: TGTGCCAGCAGCTCCGGACAGGCCTCGGAAAAACTGTTTTTT. Residues: CASSSGQASEKLFF.

The rearrangement joins TRBV5-1 to TRBJ2-5, with 14 bases fitting TRBD2. Germline CDR1 is SGHRS and CDR2 is YFSETQ. The V and J ends lost 0 bases and 5 bases, in that order; junction bases with no gene match: 3. The CDR3 has 16 amino acids. The CDR3 DNA follows: TGCGCCAGCAGCTTGGTGGGACTAGCGGGGGCGGAGACCCAGTACTTC. Protein: CASSLVGLAGAETQYF.

The chain joins TRBV25-1 to TRBJ1-2, with 10 positions matching TRBD1. V shed 6 bases and J 4 bases; nucleotides not matched to a gene: 5. Germline CDR1 reads MGHDK; CDR2 reads SYGVNS. The length of the CDR3 is 14 residues. The CDR3 loop reads CASRGQGSFYGYTF. In nucleotides, the CDR3 is TGTGCCAGCAGGGGACAGGGGAGTTTCTATGGCTACACCTTC.

This chain uses TRBV4-1 with TRBJ2-7; the match to TRBD2 covers 8 bases. CDR3 size: 17 residues. Germline CDR1 and CDR2: MGHRA and YSYEKL. V trimming: 0 bases; J trimming: 6 bases; junction bases outside the gene matches: 13. The CDR3 reads CASSQDLGLAGLGEQYF. The CDR3 DNA reads as TGCGCCAGCAGCCAAGATCTGGGGCTAGCGGGCCTCGGCGAGCAGTACTTC.

The chain employs TRBV4-3 and TRBJ2-2; TRBD1 aligns across 8 bases. CDR1 and CDR2 (germline): LGHNA, YSLEER. CDR3 length: 16 amino acids. Trimming cost V 2 bases and J 4 bases; bases outside gene matches: 6. The CDR3 nucleotides are TGCGCCAGCAGCCAAAGGACAGGGAATCCCACCGGGGAGCTGTTTTTT. As protein: CASSQRTGNPTGELFF.

The rearrangement links TRBV5-1 to TRBJ1-1; 7 positions agree with TRBD1. The germline CDR1 and CDR2 sequences are SGHRS and YFSETQ. V trimming: 4 bases; J trimming: 4 bases; junction bases outside the gene matches: 22. This CDR3 is built from 19 residues. CDR3 protein: CASSREPPTGLDFGTEAFF. CDR3 coding DNA: TGCGCCAGCAGCCGAGAGCCCCCGACAGGGCTGGATTTTGGCACTGAAGCTTTCTTT.

V is TRBV7-2 and J is TRBJ1-1, with D possibly TRBD1 on 5 matching bases. The CDR3 spans 13 residues. Germline V CDR1 and CDR2: SGHTA, FQGNSA. The V end was cut by 4 bases, the J end by 7 bases, with 13 bases between. The DNA for the CDR3 is TGTGCCAGCAGCTCACTACCGGGACTTGAAGCTTTCTTT. It codes for CASSSLPGLEAFF.

This chain joins TRBV6-5 and TRBJ2-1, with D perhaps TRBD1 (6 bases). The CDR3 consists of 14 residues. Germline values: CDR1 MNHEY, CDR2 SVGAGI. V lost 5 bases and J lost 10, with 18 bases in between. Here the CDR3 DNA reads TGTGCCAGCAGTCCACTCACAGGGCAGCGGGAGCAGTTCTTC. It specifies CASSPLTGQREQFF.

The chain recombines TRBV4-1 with TRBJ1-5; D call uncertain. Looked up from germline, CDR1 is MGHRA and CDR2 is YSYEKL. Trimming stripped 4 bases from V and 4 bases from J, with 11 bases between. CDR3 length equals 14 residues. CDR3 bases: TGCGCCAGCAGCCGGCCAGGAGGGAATCAGCCCCAGCATTTT. It translates to CASSRPGGNQPQHF.

The gene calls are TRBV12-5 and TRBJ2-7; 8 nucleotides agree with TRBD1. CDR1 and CDR2 (germline): LGHNT, FRNRAP. The CDR3 is made up of 15 amino acids. Trimming at V came to 3 bases and at J to 1 base, leaving 5 bases not matched to a gene. DNA for the CDR3: TGTGCTAGTGGTTTTCGACAGGGGAATTCCTACGAGCAGTACTTC. Its protein product is CASGFRQGNSYEQYF.

CDR3 nucleotides: TGCGCCAGCAGCTTGTACAGCTACGAGCAGTACTTC. Translation gives CASSLYSYEQYF. The rearrangement links TRBV5-1 to TRBJ2-7, with no clear D. The germline V and J ends were trimmed by 1 base and 3 bases, with 5 bases remaining between them. Germline V gene data show CDR1 as SGHRS and CDR2 as YFSETQ. The CDR3 is 12 amino acids.

Only a few counts were recorded for this clone. The chain joins TRBV10-1 to TRBJ1-6; D unresolved. The length of the CDR3 is 14 residues. V shed 4 bases and J shed 7 bases, with 11 bases lying between them. Germline V lookup: CDR1 WNHNN, CDR2 SYGVQD (reference sequence). CDR3 nucleotide sequence: TGCGCCAGCAGTGGTGGCCTCCCCAATTCACCCCTCCACTTT. It codes for CASSGGLPNSPLHF.

V usage is TRBV4-3 and J usage is TRBJ1-2; D is unresolved. This CDR3 contains 14 residues. V lost 1 base and J 4 bases, leaving 10 bases between the germline ends. Per the germline V gene, CDR1 is LGHNA and CDR2 is YSLEER. The CDR3 region has the DNA TGCGCCAGCAGCCAAGGCGGAGGGTTCTATGGCTACACCTTC. Encoded protein: CASSQGGGFYGYTF.

The chain links TRBV27 to TRBJ2-5; tentatively, D is TRBD2 (7 bases). The CDR3 contains 15 residues. With 4 bases removed from V and 3 bases from J, the gap between germline ends came to 15 bases. Germline V gives CDR1 MNHEY, CDR2 SMNVEV (reference sequence). CDR3 sequence: CASSSWGGGEETQYF. The CDR3 region has the DNA TGTGCCAGCAGTTCATGGGGAGGGGGAGAAGAGACCCAGTACTTC.

The genes are TRBV6-6 and TRBJ1-4; possible D gene TRBD1, 6 bases. Between the trimmed V and J ends, which lost 7 bases and 8 bases, there was a span of 11 bases. This CDR3 has 12 residues. Per the germline V gene, CDR1 is MNHNY and CDR2 is SVGAGI (reference sequence). In DNA, the CDR3 is TGTGCCAGCACGTTTAGGGGGGAAAAACTGTTTTTT. It codes for CASTFRGEKLFF.

The chain links TRBV7-2 to TRBJ1-2; 7 nucleotides align to TRBD1. The CDR3 runs 15 residues. V lost 2 bases to trimming and J lost 7 bases; unmatched junction nucleotides: 10. Per germline, CDR1 SGHTA and CDR2 FQGNSA. The CDR3 spells CASSLKSTGVGGYTF. CDR3 coding DNA: TGTGCCAGCAGCTTAAAGAGTACAGGGGTTGGTGGCTACACCTTC.

The chain is built from TRBV19 and TRBJ1-2; TRBD1 matches 7 bases. Germline CDR1 reads LNHDA; CDR2 reads SQIVND (reference sequence). The CDR3 is 12 residues long. Trimming took 7 bases from V and 4 from J; bases not matched to a gene: 3. Written as DNA, the CDR3 is TGTGCCAGTAAGGGGGCAGGCTATGGCTACACCTTC. Protein product: CASKGAGYGYTF.